This T cell receptor (beta chain) was sequenced during a study of blood T cell repertoires in COVID-19. At the level of the study: The samples span acute and convalescent COVID-19 from the United States, Italy and Spain. Sample material is recorded as cDNA or gDNA derived from T cells, B-cell-depleted T cells, or PBMCs.

Trimming took 2 bases from V and 8 from J, leaving 13 bases between them. Germline V lookup: CDR1 MGHRA, CDR2 YSYEKL. CDR3 length: 15 amino acids. Original data processing: Estimation of nucleated cell counts was performed using reference gene primer amplification. Assay: immunoSEQ multiplex PCR; the TCRdb copy retains only in-frame clones and omits some. The DNA was the basis for D and trimming; V, J and clone size are from that table. Altogether roughly 140,000 clones are present, around 90% being singletons, with the ten largest covering about 4.1%. V is TRBV4-1 and J is TRBJ1-6; TRBD1 is a possible D gene (5 bases). The sequenced material came from peripheral blood. The receptor was derived from a woman aged 60-70 years with active or convalescent COVID-19. CDR3 in DNA: TGCGCCAGCAGCCAAATTTTATTAGGGGATTCACCCCTCCACTTT. It specifies CASSQILLGDSPLHF.